Following are 25 T cell receptor beta chains from one sample sequenced in a study of shared clonotypes between healthy human individuals. TCRdb keeps only in-frame clones here, not all; method: immunoSEQ multiplex PCR. The sample holds roughly 1,600,000 clones, about 98.5% seen once. The sequenced material came from naive CD4+ T cells sorted from blood. Subset of the sample: CD45RA+ positively selected. The source is a man aged 25 to 40 in good health.

V usage is TRBV18 and J usage is TRBJ2-1; 11 bases align to TRBD2. This CDR3 comprises 19 residues. Germline lookup yields CDR1 KGHSH and CDR2 LQKENI. V lost 2 bases, J lost 6 bases, and 15 bases stayed unmatched. The CDR3 coding sequence is TGTGCCAGCTCACCATCGGTTGTTATCGGACTAGCGGGTCTCAATGAGCAGTTCTTC. It is translated as CASSPSVVIGLAGLNEQFF.

Comments on this clone: This same CDR3 is encoded by further DNA sequences in the sample. The chain couples TRBV7-9 to TRBJ2-7; 10 nucleotides agree with TRBD1. Germline CDR1 reads SEHNR; CDR2 reads FQNEAQ (reference sequence). V was pared by 1 base and J by 0 bases, with 0 bases of the junction left unmatched. CDR3 length equals 15 residues. The CDR3 protein is CASSLGTGGSYEQYF. The CDR3 nucleotides read TGTGCCAGCAGCTTAGGGACAGGGGGCTCCTACGAGCAGTACTTC.

V is TRBV19 and J is TRBJ2-4; D is possibly TRBD1 or TRBD2 (6 bases each). Germline values: CDR1 LNHDA, CDR2 SQIVND (reference sequence). Trimming stripped 6 bases from V and 8 bases from J, with 11 bases between. CDR3 length equals 12 residues. DNA for the CDR3: TGTGCCAGTAGCGATAGGGGGGACATTCAGTACTTC. Translation gives CASSDRGDIQYF.

Only one count was recorded for this clone. This sequence joins TRBV5-1 and TRBJ1-5; D ambiguous. Germline V lookup: CDR1 SGHRS, CDR2 YFSETQ. This CDR3 comprises 17 residues. With 0 bases removed from V and 0 bases from J, the gap between germline ends came to 13 bases. The CDR3 sequence: CASSLGAGSYSNQPQHF. The CDR3 bases are TGCGCCAGCAGCTTGGGGGCGGGCAGTTATAGCAATCAGCCCCAGCATTTT.

CDR3 DNA sequence: TGTGCCAGCAGTCAGGGGGCCGGGGAGCTGTTTTTT. As protein: CASSQGAGELFF. The J gene is TRBJ2-2, the V gene TRBV7-8; 7 bases match TRBD1. The CDR3 covers 12 residues. V lost 6 bases and J lost 6; bases outside the gene matches: 1. CDR1 and CDR2 (germline): SGHVS, FQNEAQ.

The V gene is TRBV30, the J gene TRBJ2-5, with 8 bases matching TRBD2. The CDR3 sequence is 15 residues long. From germline, CDR1 is GTSNPN and CDR2 SVGIG (reference sequence). V was pared by 3 bases and J by 5 bases, with 11 bases of the junction left unmatched. DNA for the CDR3: TGTGCCTGGAGAGACGGGAGGGCCTTTGGTGAGACCCAGTACTTC. Translating it yields CAWRDGRAFGETQYF.

V gene TRBV15 combines with J gene TRBJ1-4; weak D call: TRBD1 (5 bases). Germline lookup yields CDR1 LNHNV and CDR2 YYDKDF (reference sequence). V lost 5 bases, J lost 8 bases, and 15 bases lay in between. This CDR3 spans 14 amino acids. In DNA, the CDR3 is TGTGCCACCAGCTTACAGGACACGGGGGAAAAACTGTTTTTT. Protein: CATSLQDTGEKLFF.

This clone was observed a single time. J is TRBJ2-1 and V is TRBV10-1, with 9 bases that match TRBD2. The germline V gene encodes CDR1 WNHNN and CDR2 SYGVQD (reference sequence). V gave up 3 bases and J gave up 9 bases; unmatched junction bases: 9. The length of the CDR3 is 15 residues. In DNA, the CDR3 is TGCGCCAGCAGTGAATCTGGGCGGGAGGGCCGTGAGCAGTTCTTC. It specifies CASSESGREGREQFF.

J is TRBJ1-1 and V is TRBV28; possible D gene TRBD1, 5 bases. CDR1 and CDR2 (germline): MDHEN, SYDVKM. Trimming stripped 4 bases from V and 3 bases from J, with 21 bases between. The CDR3 extends over 17 amino acids. The CDR3 region is CASSSIIYRNRDTEAFF. CDR3 bases: TGTGCCAGCAGTTCGATTATTTACAGGAATAGAGACACTGAAGCTTTCTTT.

The chain couples TRBV5-4 to TRBJ2-7; TRBD1 matches 9 bases. Germline CDR1 SGHNT, CDR2 YYREEE (reference sequence). CDR3 length equals 14 residues. The V and J ends lost 0 bases and 3 bases, in that order; junction bases with no gene match: 1. This CDR3 is CASSLGDRDYEQYF. In DNA, the CDR3 is TGTGCCAGCAGCTTGGGGGACAGGGACTACGAGCAGTACTTC.

The rearrangement uses TRBV28 and TRBJ1-1; 7 positions agree with TRBD1. The germline V gene has CDR1 MDHEN and CDR2 SYDVKM. The CDR3 contains 14 residues. V lost 8 bases and J lost 4; bases outside the gene matches: 10. This CDR3 is CASGGRGGVTEAFF. The CDR3 DNA reads TGTGCCAGCGGAGGGAGAGGGGGCGTCACTGAAGCTTTCTTT.

The chain joins TRBV5-1 to TRBJ1-1, with TRBD1 as a possible D gene (5 bases). Germline lookup yields CDR1 SGHRS and CDR2 YFSETQ. V lost 7 bases to trimming and J lost 2 bases, with 15 bases between them. This CDR3 is built from 14 residues. The CDR3 sequence: CASADQTVNTEAFF. CDR3 coding DNA: TGCGCCAGCGCCGACCAGACAGTTAACACTGAAGCTTTCTTT.

This rearrangement joins TRBV7-6 to TRBJ1-3; 7 bases are a match to TRBD1. Germline-derived CDR1 and CDR2 are SGHVS and FNYEAQ. Trimming cost V 4 bases and J 4 bases; bases outside gene matches: 10. CDR3 length equals 16 residues. The DNA for the CDR3 is TGTGCCAGCAGCTCCGCATACAGGGGATCAGGAAACACCATATATTTT. This sequence encodes CASSSAYRGSGNTIYF.

This chain connects TRBV14 to TRBJ2-7; D call uncertain. V was pared by 5 bases and J by 6 bases, with 20 bases between. Germline V gives CDR1 SGHDN, CDR2 FVKESK. The CDR3 sequence is 15 residues long. The CDR3 is CASSEIHWGSSEQYF. The CDR3 nucleotides are TGTGCCAGCAGCGAGATTCATTGGGGATCGTCCGAGCAGTACTTC. Drawing the rest from reference TRBV14 and TRBJ2-7, the complete variable domain is EAGVTQFPSHSVIEKGQTVTLRCDPISGHDNLYWYRRVMGKEIKFLLHFVKESKQDESGMPNNRFLAERTGGTYSTLKVQPAELEDSGVYFCASSEIHWGSSEQYFGPGTRLTVT.

This clone has a handful of counts. V gene TRBV27 combines with J gene TRBJ2-1; 9 bases map to TRBD2. Germline loops: CDR1 MNHEY, CDR2 SMNVEV (reference sequence). Trimming at V came to 6 bases and at J to 5 bases, leaving 5 bases not matched to a gene. The CDR3 consists of 14 residues. In nucleotides, the CDR3 is TGTGCCAGCAGAGAACTAGCGGGTAACAATGAGCAGTTCTTC. Amino acids: CASRELAGNNEQFF.

This clone came up once. The chain is built from TRBV28 and TRBJ2-1, with D perhaps matching TRBD2 (6 bases). The germline V gene encodes CDR1 MDHEN and CDR2 SYDVKM. Trimming shortened V by 8 bases and J by 6 bases, and 14 bases separated the two germline ends. The CDR3 length is 13 residues. DNA of the CDR3: TGTGCCAGCGCGGCGGGGCAGGGCAATGAGCAGTTCTTC. Protein product: CASAAGQGNEQFF.

This clone was counted once. V usage is TRBV5-4 and J usage is TRBJ2-7; 12 positions agree with TRBD2. CDR1 SGHNT and CDR2 YYREEE come from the germline V gene (reference sequence). Trimming took 4 bases from V and 9 from J; bases not matched to a gene: 14. The CDR3 is made up of 16 amino acids. The CDR3 spells CASSATPGTSGSLQYF. The CDR3 DNA reads TGTGCCAGCAGCGCTACCCCCGGGACTAGCGGGTCACTGCAGTACTTC.

The rearrangement links TRBV20-1 to TRBJ2-3; D call uncertain. The V gene lost 7 bases and the J gene lost 5 bases, with 10 bases spanning the gap. The germline V gene has CDR1 DFQATT and CDR2 SNEGSKA (reference sequence). The CDR3 has 11 amino acids. The CDR3 DNA sequence: TGCAGTGTCGACAAACGAGATACGCAGTATTTT. It codes for CSVDKRDTQYF.

V and J are TRBV5-4 and TRBJ2-1; TRBD2 aligns across 7 bases. The CDR3 is 14 amino acids. The germline CDR1 and CDR2 sequences are SGHNT and YYREEE (reference sequence). Unmatched junction bases numbered 11, after V lost 6 bases and J lost 8 bases. In nucleotides, the CDR3 is TGTGCCAGCAACAAGGAGCTAGCGGTCTATGAGCAGTTCTTC. This encodes CASNKELAVYEQFF.

This clone was found once. The rearrangement uses TRBV25-1 and TRBJ1-2; maybe TRBD1 (6 bases). The CDR3 contains 15 residues. V was clipped by 4 bases and J by 7 bases, with 19 bases between them. CDR1 MGHDK and CDR2 SYGVNS come from the germline V gene. This CDR3 is CASSAYTRGLGGYTF. For the CDR3, the DNA is TGTGCCAGCAGTGCCTACACAAGGGGGTTGGGTGGCTACACCTTC.

The genes are TRBV19 and TRBJ2-7; 7 bases match TRBD2. Germline loops: CDR1 LNHDA, CDR2 SQIVND (reference sequence). J was trimmed by 2 bases and V by 2 bases; bases with no gene match: 6. The CDR3 is 15 residues long. CDR3 loop: CASSIRASGPYEQYF. Written as DNA, the CDR3 is TGTGCCAGTAGTATACGGGCTAGCGGCCCCTACGAGCAGTACTTC.

The rearrangement joins TRBV6-5 to TRBJ2-7; the D gene is possibly TRBD2 (6 bases). V lost 7 bases and J 2 bases, leaving 12 bases between the germline ends. The CDR3 is 13 amino acids. Germline V gene data show CDR1 as MNHEY and CDR2 as SVGAGI. The CDR3 DNA reads TGTGCCAGCAAGTCGGGAGCAGCCTACGAGCAGTACTTC. This translates into CASKSGAAYEQYF.

The rearrangement joins TRBV5-1 to TRBJ2-2; no clear D. The V end lost 8 bases, the J end lost 7 bases, and 21 bases lay between the germline ends. Germline V gene lookup returns CDR1 SGHRS and CDR2 YFSETQ. The CDR3 contains 15 residues. This CDR3 is CASTPTGPQNGELFF. The CDR3 DNA sequence: TGCGCCAGTACCCCAACCGGGCCCCAGAACGGGGAGCTGTTTTTT.

The rearrangement links TRBV5-1 to TRBJ2-2; D possibly corresponds to TRBD1 (5 bases). Trimming stripped 0 bases from V and 3 bases from J, with 18 bases between. CDR3 length: 18 amino acids. The germline CDR1 and CDR2 sequences are SGHRS and YFSETQ. The CDR3 nucleotides are TGCGCCAGCAGCTTGGAACTCGGCGGACACGGCTACACCGGGGAGCTGTTTTTT. Its protein is CASSLELGGHGYTGELFF.

The chain is built from TRBV6-1 and TRBJ1-5, with TRBD1 matching 9 bases. Germline CDR1 is MNHNS and CDR2 is SASEGT. Unmatched junction bases numbered 7, after V lost 7 bases and J lost 3 bases. The CDR3 consists of 15 residues. As DNA, the CDR3 is TGTGCCAGCAACCCGACAGGGGGGAACAATCAGCCCCAGCATTTT. Protein sequence: CASNPTGGNNQPQHF.